This T cell receptor beta chain stems from a study of cytomegalovirus exposure and HLA in healthy donors. Notes on the study in general: Presence/absence analyses took donor sequencing depth as roughly uniform.

Per germline, CDR1 LGHNA and CDR2 YSLEER. This CDR3 has 19 amino acids. This clone has only one observation. Its antigen is unidentified. Compared with germline, one end of the junction differs, possibly owing to a read error. The PCR made use of 60 Vbeta and 13 Jbeta primers. The protocol was immunoSEQ multiplex PCR, while the TCRdb copy is restricted to in-frame clones and leaves out a portion. The repertoire holds about 190,000 clones, approximately 77% seen once, with about 3% in the top ten. The chain has TRBV4-3 and TRBJ1-4; 7 positions agree with TRBD1. The source material was PBMCs. The receptor was derived from a man aged 40-55 years in good health and CMV-seropositive. The CDR3 sequence: CASSQDTNRGLATNEKLFF. DNA of the CDR3: TGCGCCAGCAGCCAAGATACGAACAGGGGCCTTGCAACCAATGAAAAACTGTTTTTT.